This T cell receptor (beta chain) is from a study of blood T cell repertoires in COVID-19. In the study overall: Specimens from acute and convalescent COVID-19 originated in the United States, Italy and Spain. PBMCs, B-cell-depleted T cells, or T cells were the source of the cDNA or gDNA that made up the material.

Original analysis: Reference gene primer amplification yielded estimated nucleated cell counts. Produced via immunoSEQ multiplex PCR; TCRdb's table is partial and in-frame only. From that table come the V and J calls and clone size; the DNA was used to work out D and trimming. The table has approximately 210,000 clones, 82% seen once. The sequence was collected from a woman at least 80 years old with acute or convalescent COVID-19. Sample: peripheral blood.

The CDR3 DNA follows: TGTGCCACCAGTGATTCGGGACAGGCCTACAATGAGCAGTTCTTC. Residues: CATSDSGQAYNEQFF. The V and J genes are TRBV24-1 and TRBJ2-1, with 8 bases lining up with TRBD1. CDR1 is KGHDR, CDR2 SFDVKD, per germline. V lost 2 bases and J lost 2; bases outside the gene matches: 1. CDR3 length equals 15 residues.